These 17 T cell receptor beta chains share one sample of origin, sequenced in a study of cytomegalovirus exposure and HLA in healthy donors. This PCR relied on a set of 60 Vbeta primers and 13 Jbeta primers. Assay used: immunoSEQ multiplex PCR; TCRdb lists only in-frame clones, some missing. In the table there are roughly 150,000 clones, roughly 79% of which are singletons. The specimen sequenced was PBMCs. The receptors here all came from a man aged 30-40 years in good health and CMV-seronegative.

This chain links TRBV5-1 with TRBJ1-4; 7 bases fit TRBD1. With V trimmed by 4 bases and J by 2 bases, 2 bases remained unmatched. The CDR3 totals 14 residues. Germline V lookup: CDR1 SGHRS, CDR2 YFSETQ. The CDR3 DNA reads TGCGCCAGCAGCCGGGACAGTACTAATGAAAAACTGTTTTTT. Translation gives CASSRDSTNEKLFF.

The V call is TRBV6-6, the J call TRBJ2-3; 7 nucleotides match TRBD2. CDR1 is MNHNY, CDR2 SVGAGI, per germline (reference sequence). V lost 0 bases, J lost 3 bases, and 6 bases stayed unmatched. This CDR3 is 16 amino acids long. The CDR3 loop is CASSYSILAATDTQYF. The CDR3 bases are TGTGCCAGCAGTTACTCGATTCTAGCGGCTACAGATACGCAGTATTTT.

The chain uses TRBV27 and TRBJ1-2; D is ambiguous. This CDR3 is built from 11 residues. The germline CDR1 and CDR2 sequences are MNHEY and SMNVEV (reference sequence). V was trimmed by 7 bases and J by 6 bases, leaving 9 bases between them. CDR3 in DNA: TGTGCCAGCATGGGCCGAGATGGCTACACCTTC. It translates to CASMGRDGYTF.

The chain combines TRBV4-3 with TRBJ2-1; possibly TRBD2 for D (5 bases). From germline, CDR1 is LGHNA and CDR2 YSLEER. V gave up 0 bases and J gave up 2 bases, with 11 bases separating them. The CDR3 is 16 residues long. The CDR3 region is CASSQDLAFTYNEQFF. CDR3 sequence (DNA): TGCGCCAGCAGCCAAGATTTAGCGTTTACCTACAATGAGCAGTTCTTC.

The gene calls are TRBV28 and TRBJ2-7; D unresolved. Germline V gene data show CDR1 as MDHEN and CDR2 as SYDVKM. V was shortened by 5 bases and J by 3 bases, with 8 bases between the two germline ends. This CDR3 is 12 amino acids long. CDR3 sequence reads: CASSTSGYEQYF. CDR3 in DNA: TGTGCCAGCAGTACCTCAGGCTACGAGCAGTACTTC.

The chain employs TRBV19 and TRBJ1-5; 8 positions match TRBD1. This CDR3 spans 13 amino acids. CDR1 LNHDA and CDR2 SQIVND come from the germline V gene (reference sequence). The trim removed 5 bases at V and 7 bases at J, leaving 4 bases unmatched. For the CDR3, the DNA is TGTGCCAGTAGTCAGGGGGCCTGGCAGCCCCAGCATTTT. Translation gives CASSQGAWQPQHF.

This rearrangement joins TRBV7-2 to TRBJ2-7, with 14 bases that match TRBD2. The CDR3 is made up of 17 amino acids. The junction had 8 bases not matched to a gene; V was cut back by 1 base and J by 6 bases. Looked up from germline, CDR1 is SGHTA and CDR2 is FQGNSA. CDR3 region: CASSLVSGLAGGSEQYF. CDR3 DNA sequence: TGTGCCAGCAGCTTAGTTTCAGGACTAGCGGGGGGCAGCGAGCAGTACTTC.

Only a few counts were recorded for this clone. V and J are TRBV7-9 and TRBJ2-5; 13 bases map to TRBD2. After removal of 8 bases from V and 4 bases from J, the junction contained 13 bases not matched to a gene. From germline, CDR1 is SEHNR and CDR2 FQNEAQ (reference sequence). This CDR3 is 17 amino acids long. DNA for the CDR3: TGTGCCAGCCTCTCCGGGACTAGCGGGATCGGAATAGAGACCCAGTACTTC. It specifies CASLSGTSGIGIETQYF.

V usage is TRBV5-1 and J usage is TRBJ2-3, with 7 bases identical to TRBD1. From germline, CDR1 is SGHRS and CDR2 YFSETQ. J lost 2 bases, V lost 7 bases, and 7 bases had no gene match. CDR3 length: 14 residues. The chain's CDR3 is CASSSGQVTDTQYF. The CDR3 DNA sequence: TGCGCCAGCTCCTCAGGACAGGTCACAGATACGCAGTATTTT. Drawing the rest from reference TRBV5-1 and TRBJ2-3, the complete variable domain is KAGVTQTPRYLIKTRGQQVTLSCSPISGHRSVSWYQQTPGQGLQFLFEYFSETQRNKGNFPGRFSGRQFSNSRSEMNVSTLELGDSALYLCASSSGQVTDTQYFGPGTRLTVL.

This clone has only one observation. The chain has TRBV28 and TRBJ1-3, with 7 bases lining up with TRBD1. Trimming at V came to 7 bases and at J to 4 bases, leaving 19 bases not matched to a gene. The CDR3 loop spans 18 amino acids. CDR1 is MDHEN, CDR2 SYDVKM, per germline. The CDR3 DNA reads as TGTGCCAGCACCTCCCCCGACAGGGCACGTCTTGCCGGAAACACCATATATTTT. Translation gives CASTSPDRARLAGNTIYF.

Comment on this clone: The junction departs from the called germline gene at one end, perhaps through a read error. The V call is TRBV7-6, the J call TRBJ2-3; D gene uncertain. CDR3 length: 19 residues. Germline-derived CDR1 and CDR2 are SGHVS and FNYEAQ. The CDR3 DNA sequence: TGTGCTAGCAGCTTTCCCAGCGCATATCACCCCGTAGTGCCAGATACGCAGTATTTT. Encoded protein: CASSFPSAYHPVVPDTQYF.

V gene TRBV6-1 combines with J gene TRBJ2-3, with a tentative D call TRBD1 (5 bases). The CDR3 consists of 13 residues. CDR1 and CDR2 (germline): MNHNS, SASEGT. The ends were cut back, 6 bases at V and 1 base at J, with 8 bases in the middle. DNA for the CDR3: TGTGCCAGCAGGGGGCTTGGCACAGATACGCAGTATTTT. Protein: CASRGLGTDTQYF.

This sequence joins TRBV7-9 and TRBJ1-5; D gene ambiguous. Germline V gene sequence: CDR1 SEHNR, CDR2 FQNEAQ (reference sequence). Trimming shortened V by 6 bases and J by 5 bases, and 11 bases separated the two germline ends. This CDR3 has 13 residues. This chain's CDR3 is CASSPDTYQPQHF. DNA for the CDR3: TGTGCCAGCAGTCCCGACACGTATCAGCCCCAGCATTTT.

This clone was seen only once. This rearrangement joins TRBV25-1 to TRBJ1-2; tentative D call: TRBD1 (5 bases). CDR3 length equals 15 residues. CDR1 is MGHDK, CDR2 SYGVNS, per germline. V was cut by 3 bases and J by 4 bases, with 15 bases left in between. Here the CDR3 reads CASSEVHPGAYGYTF. The CDR3 DNA reads TGTGCCAGCAGTGAGGTCCATCCTGGGGCCTATGGCTACACCTTC.

The V call is TRBV28, the J call TRBJ1-5, with D uncertain. With 2 bases removed from V and 2 bases from J, the gap between germline ends came to 10 bases. Germline values: CDR1 MDHEN, CDR2 SYDVKM. The CDR3 runs to 15 residues. CDR3 sequence (DNA): TGTGCCAGCAGTTTACTATATGGTGGCAATCAGCCCCAGCATTTT. Translation: CASSLLYGGNQPQHF.

The chain employs TRBV7-2 and TRBJ2-1; 13 bases line up with TRBD2. Germline V lookup: CDR1 SGHTA, CDR2 FQGNSA. This CDR3 contains 15 residues. V shed 7 bases and J 5 bases; nucleotides not matched to a gene: 5. CDR3 amino acids: CASNTGTSGNNEQFF. The CDR3 DNA is TGTGCCAGCAACACCGGGACTAGCGGGAACAATGAGCAGTTCTTC.

The gene calls are TRBV4-3 and TRBJ1-3, with 7 bases lining up with TRBD1. CDR3 length: 18 residues. V trimming: 1 base; J trimming: 8 bases; junction bases outside the gene matches: 17. Germline CDR1 is LGHNA and CDR2 is YSLEER. The CDR3 DNA follows: TGCGCCAGCAGCCAAGGAGTCGTCAGGGGGGATTTCGGGTACACCATATATTTT. It yields the protein CASSQGVVRGDFGYTIYF.